Only one count was recorded for the clone carrying this T cell receptor beta chain. Its antigen is currently unknown. These data come from a study of blood T cells in healthy people across ages. Study information: The capture of about one barcoded beta molecule per two T cells was achieved by template switching.

Notes on the study in general: Both naive CD4+ cell counts and diversity were greater in long-lived donors than in aged donors.

A second PCR, run for roughly 7 to 12 cycles, used a sample-barcoded 5' primer plus a J-beta primer mix. A template-switch adaptor with 12 random nucleotides tagged each cDNA molecule. All samples gave at least 2.5 million CDR3-containing paired-end reads. TCRdb ran MiXCR on the 5' RACE reads and lists one entry per CDR3 protein. The repertoire consists of some 700,000 distinct CDR3 sequences, with roughly 41% occurring once and the leading ten covering 20% to 25%. Germline lookup yields CDR1 LGHNA and CDR2 YNFKEQ. V lost 0 bases and J lost 0, with 8 bases in between. CDR3 length: 16 residues. The receptor was derived from a woman aged 55 to 70 in good health. Sample: blood. The gene calls are TRBV4-2 and TRBJ1-4, with D unresolved. CDR3 residues: CASSQEATATNEKLFF. Written as DNA, the CDR3 is TGTGCCAGCAGCCAAGAGGCTACCGCAACTAATGAAAAACTGTTTTTT.